Here is one TCR beta chain with its context. Its antigen remains unknown. The data were obtained in a study of T cell responses to AZD1222 COVID-19 vaccine. J lost 3 bases, V lost 2 bases, and 12 bases had no gene match. The germline CDR1 and CDR2 sequences are SGHTA and FQGNSA. The CDR3 consists of 18 residues. Here immunoSEQ multiplex PCR was the method, and the copy in TCRdb shows in-frame clones only, minus some. The sample lists 120,000 to 150,000 clones, 75% to 90% occurring once. Study results and limitations: Seropositive at baseline were only a handful of AZD1222 recipients. The span of vaccine-associated CD4 TCRs extended across spike, with dominance at 160-218 and 743-854. Spike-specific TCR breadth and depth grew following two AZD1222 doses.

The sequencing used peripheral blood, collected 28 days after the second AZD1222 dose. This rearrangement joins TRBV7-2 to TRBJ2-1, with TRBD2 matching over 8 bases. The TCR originated in an adult who received the AZD1222 COVID-19 vaccine. CDR3: CASSLRRGGPFLYNEQFF. CDR3 DNA sequence: TGTGCCAGCAGCTTACGCCGGGGGGGCCCTTTTCTCTACAATGAGCAGTTCTTC.